A selection of T cell receptor beta chains follows, all from one sample in a study of T cell repertoires in cytomegalovirus infection. TCRdb recomputed calls from the reads with MiXCR, one row per CDR3 protein. Counted here are a few hundred thousand distinct CDR3 sequences, over 20% occurring once; the ten biggest clones make up 15% to 20%. Sequences were obtained from CD8+ T cells from PBMCs. All receptors come from a human donor in good health (CMV status not recorded). Some clones in this sample may be carry-over from other donors' samples. Each CDR3 is given with its conserved first and last residue. Fields, in order: V gene, J gene, CDR3 protein.

V: TRBV19
J: TRBJ2-3
CDR3: CASSQMDTSTDTQYF

V: TRBV7-6
J: TRBJ2-3
CDR3: CASSTGLAGVTDTQYF

V: TRBV28
J: TRBJ2-1
CDR3: CATWGTSGVNEQFF

V: TRBV7-6
J: TRBJ2-7
CDR3: CASSLNFRYEQYF

V: TRBV9
J: TRBJ1-2
CDR3: CASSAGWGSGYGYTF

V: TRBV28
J: TRBJ2-1
CDR3: CASRTRGRFRFNEQFF

V: TRBV5-4
J: TRBJ2-3
CDR3: CASSLEVGGPTDTQYF

V: TRBV20-1
J: TRBJ1-6
CDR3: CSARIKDRIYNSPLHF

V: TRBV29-1
J: TRBJ2-7
CDR3: CSVEAASYEQYF

V: TRBV7-2
J: TRBJ2-2
CDR3: CASSHIRTLGGELFF

V: TRBV14
J: TRBJ1-2
CDR3: CASSQDTSTDGYTF

V: TRBV29-1
J: TRBJ1-2
CDR3: CSVEEVRGSYGYTF

V: TRBV3-1
J: TRBJ2-3
CDR3: CASSQDRRAGGTTDTQYF

V: TRBV20-1
J: TRBJ1-1
CDR3: CSAIRDRGNTEAFF

V: TRBV5-4
J: TRBJ2-7
CDR3: CASSFRGGYEQYF

V: TRBV15
J: TRBJ2-7
CDR3: CATSRERTGIGYEQYF

V: TRBV4-1
J: TRBJ1-1
CDR3: CASSQEPRGNTEAFF

V: TRBV7-2
J: TRBJ1-6
CDR3: CASSLAGQAHHLHF

V: TRBV7-8
J: TRBJ2-1
CDR3: CASSRSGGAPEQFF

V: TRBV2
J: TRBJ1-3
CDR3: CASRYLENTIYF

V: TRBV24-1
J: TRBJ2-2
CDR3: CATRTDTGELFF

V: TRBV29-1
J: TRBJ1-1
CDR3: CSCAVRLNTEAFF

V: TRBV7-6
J: TRBJ2-3
CDR3: CASSPNHRGTDTQYF

V: TRBV27
J: TRBJ2-7
CDR3: CASSPRTGGTYEQYF

V: TRBV29-1
J: TRBJ2-6
CDR3: CSALTGANVLTF

V: TRBV11-2
J: TRBJ2-1
CDR3: CASSLAELWDQYNEQFF

V: TRBV28
J: TRBJ1-5
CDR3: CASSLWAGDNQPQHF

V: TRBV12-3/TRBV12-4
J: TRBJ2-5
CDR3: CASSPYQTVIETQYF

V: TRBV28
J: TRBJ2-1
CDR3: CASRTSGGAAYNEQFF

V: TRBV10-3
J: TRBJ2-1
CDR3: CAISEIQRTHNEQFF

V: TRBV4-2
J: TRBJ2-5
CDR3: CASSQTGTSGEETQYF

V: TRBV20-1
J: TRBJ1-2
CDR3: CSARDPPIMTDNYGYTF

V: TRBV6-6
J: TRBJ2-1
CDR3: CANGQGRVNEQFF

V: TRBV7-9
J: TRBJ2-1
CDR3: CASSLGKGVSYNEQFF

V: TRBV7-9
J: TRBJ2-7
CDR3: CASSLALSYEQYF

V: TRBV20-1
J: TRBJ2-5
CDR3: CSAALTGTSRETQYF